Following are 18 T cell receptor beta chains from one sample sequenced in a study of blood T cell repertoires in COVID-19. Sequencing was performed with immunoSEQ multiplex PCR; in TCRdb, only in-frame clones are kept and a portion is missing. The table has about 220,000 clones, 85% to 90% seen once; the top ten hold under 4%. Sequenced: PBMCs or T cells enriched from blood (not recorded which). The receptor source for this set is a woman between 18 and 29 years old in a cohort exposed to, infected with or recovered from COVID-19 (not recorded which).

The chain couples TRBV4-1 to TRBJ2-5, with TRBD2 matching 11 bases. V shed 4 bases and J 5 bases; nucleotides not matched to a gene: 6. Germline V gene sequence: CDR1 MGHRA, CDR2 YSYEKL. This CDR3 spans 15 amino acids. The DNA of the CDR3 is TGCGCCAGCAGCCCCCTAGCGGGAGGTGCGGAGACCCAGTACTTC. This gives the protein CASSPLAGGAETQYF.

CDR3 bases: TGTGCCAGCAGCTTGCTAGGGGAGGACGCTAGCTCCTACAATGAGCAGTTCTTC. Amino acids: CASSLLGEDASSYNEQFF. The chain joins TRBV5-5 to TRBJ2-1, with TRBD2 as a possible D gene (6 bases). The CDR3 length is 18 residues. Deletions cut 1 base from V and 0 bases from J, with 17 bases between. Germline V gives CDR1 SGHKS, CDR2 YYEKEE (reference sequence).

V gene TRBV29-1 combines with J gene TRBJ2-3, with 8 bases that match TRBD2. V was pared by 0 bases and J by 3 bases, with 5 bases of the junction left unmatched. This CDR3 comprises 15 residues. The V gene's germline CDR1 is SQVTM and CDR2 ANQGSEA. CDR3 sequence reads: CSVEDRGGKTDTQYF. In DNA form, the CDR3 reads TGCAGCGTTGAAGATCGGGGGGGGAAAACAGATACGCAGTATTTT.

In nucleotides, the CDR3 is TGTGCCAGCAGTCCCCGGGACATTGGGTACTCCTACGAGCAGTACTTC. It translates to CASSPRDIGYSYEQYF. The V and J genes are TRBV27 and TRBJ2-7; possible D gene TRBD1, 6 bases. Deletions cut 5 bases from V and 0 bases from J, with 17 bases between. CDR3 length equals 16 residues. Germline CDR1 is MNHEY and CDR2 is SMNVEV (reference sequence).

The V call is TRBV6-5, the J call TRBJ1-6; the D gene is possibly TRBD1 (6 bases). Germline loops: CDR1 MNHEY, CDR2 SVGAGI. Trimming cost V 7 bases and J 9 bases, with 13 bases left between them. The length of the CDR3 is 13 residues. The CDR3 sequence: CASTLGHSSPLHF. The CDR3 region has the DNA TGTGCCAGCACTCTGGGACATAGTTCACCCCTCCACTTT.

The gene calls are TRBV2 and TRBJ2-5; D perhaps matches TRBD1 (6 bases). This CDR3 comprises 15 residues. Trimming took 0 bases from V and 5 from J, leaving 13 bases between them. Germline CDR1 is SNHLY and CDR2 is FYNNEI. In nucleotides, the CDR3 is TGTGCCAGCAGTGAAGCGGGCACAGGGACGGAGACCCAGTACTTC. This gives the protein CASSEAGTGTETQYF. Full variable domain (rest looked up from reference TRBV2 and TRBJ2-5): EPEVTQTPSHQVTQMGQEVILRCVPISNHLYFYWYRQILGQKVEFLVSFYNNEISEKSEIFDDQFSVERPDGSNFTLKIRSTKLEDSAMYFCASSEAGTGTETQYFGPGTRLLVL.

The chain has TRBV18 and TRBJ1-2; 7 nucleotides agree with TRBD1. J was trimmed by 8 bases and V by 1 base; bases with no gene match: 10. The CDR3 sequence is 15 residues long. CDR1 is KGHSH, CDR2 LQKENI, per germline. The DNA of the CDR3 is TGTGCCAGCTCACCACGGGCGGAGGGGGCTGGCGGCTACACCTTC. Protein sequence: CASSPRAEGAGGYTF.

As to this clone: One end of the junction fails to match germline, which may point to a read error. The genes are TRBV19 and TRBJ2-7; 13 bases match TRBD2. The CDR3 contains 15 residues. Germline V gene lookup returns CDR1 LNHDA and CDR2 SQIVND (reference sequence). CDR3 nucleotides: TGTGCCAGTAGTACAGATGGGACTAGCGGGGCTCCAACATTCTTC. This sequence encodes CASSTDGTSGAPTFF. Full variable domain (rest looked up from reference TRBV19 and TRBJ2-7): DGGITQSPKYLFRKEGQNVTLSCEQNLNHDAMYWYRQDPGQGLRLIYYSQIVNDFQKGDIAEGYSVSREKKESFPLTVTSAQKNPTAFYLCASSTDGTSGAPTFFGPGTRLTVT.

This chain links TRBV12-3 or TRBV12-4 with TRBJ2-1, with 7 nucleotides matching TRBD2. V lost 6 bases, J lost 7 bases, and 6 bases stayed unmatched. This CDR3 region has 13 residues. CDR3 region: CASRMTSQNEQFF. The CDR3 DNA follows: TGTGCCAGCAGGATGACTAGCCAAAATGAGCAGTTCTTC.

This clone was seen just once. The CDR3 DNA sequence: TGTGCCTGGAGTACCACTGGCACCGGGGAGCTGTTTTTT. Amino acid sequence: CAWSTTGTGELFF. The V gene is TRBV30, the J gene TRBJ2-2, with unresolved D. Germline CDR1 is GTSNPN and CDR2 is SVGIG (reference sequence). Trimming pared 2 bases from V and 4 bases from J, leaving 8 bases between. CDR3 length: 13 residues.

The chain joins TRBV7-2 to TRBJ1-3; perhaps TRBD1 as D (5 bases). The V end lost 3 bases, the J end lost 4 bases, and 10 bases lay between the germline ends. Germline CDR1 reads SGHTA; CDR2 reads FQGNSA. This CDR3 spans 14 amino acids. CDR3: CASSLNTGGNTIYF. The CDR3 nucleotides are TGTGCCAGCAGCTTGAACACAGGCGGAAACACCATATATTTT. Complete variable domain (other parts from reference TRBV7-2 and TRBJ1-3): GAGVSQSPSNKVTEKGKDVELRCDPISGHTALYWYRQSLGQGLEFLIYFQGNSAPDKSGLPSDRFSAERTGGSVSTLTIQRTQQEDSAVYLCASSLNTGGNTIYFGEGSWLTVV.

In DNA, the CDR3 is TGTGCCAGCAGCCAAGGGGCCCAGGGAGGAGAGACCCAGTACTTC. It translates to CASSQGAQGGETQYF. The gene calls are TRBV3-1 (or the pseudogene TRBV3-2) and TRBJ2-5; perhaps TRBD2 as D (6 bases). V lost 1 base to trimming and J lost 4 bases, with 13 bases between them. Germline CDR1 reads LGHDT; CDR2 reads YNNKEL (reference sequence). This CDR3 is built from 15 residues.

V usage is TRBV19 and J usage is TRBJ1-3; tentatively, D is TRBD1 (5 bases). Germline values: CDR1 LNHDA, CDR2 SQIVND (reference sequence). CDR3 length equals 17 residues. V was trimmed by 5 bases and J by 1 base, leaving 18 bases between them. The chain's CDR3 is CASSPDDGPGSGNTIYF. CDR3 in DNA: TGTGCCAGTAGTCCAGACGACGGCCCAGGGTCTGGAAACACCATATATTTT.

The chain combines TRBV6-1 with TRBJ2-2; TRBD2 aligns across 11 bases. Germline loops: CDR1 MNHNS, CDR2 SASEGT. The V segment lost 2 bases and the J segment 7 bases; nucleotides outside the gene matches: 18. The CDR3 contains 20 residues. The CDR3 spells CASSELWGLTSGRRVGELFF. CDR3 nucleotides: TGTGCCAGCAGTGAACTATGGGGCCTAACTAGCGGGAGAAGGGTCGGGGAGCTGTTTTTT.

The chain employs TRBV3-1 (or the pseudogene TRBV3-2) and TRBJ2-1, with D perhaps matching TRBD2 (7 bases). Between the trimmed V and J ends, which lost 3 bases and 4 bases, there was a span of 16 bases. The CDR3 has 16 amino acids. CDR1 and CDR2 (germline): LGHDT, YNNKEL (reference sequence). The CDR3 region has the DNA TGTGCCAGCAGCCAGCTAGGGGGGGAGGGATACAATGAGCAGTTCTTC. This translates into CASSQLGGEGYNEQFF.

The chain couples TRBV2 to TRBJ1-2, with a possible D match to TRBD1 (6 bases). Germline CDR1 is SNHLY and CDR2 is FYNNEI. V lost 4 bases, J lost 6 bases, and 15 bases lay in between. This CDR3 region has 14 residues. CDR3 coding DNA: TGTGCCAGCAGTGCGACAGGCTCAGGGAATGGCTACACCTTC. Protein product: CASSATGSGNGYTF.

The gene calls are TRBV7-2 and TRBJ2-7; no firm D call. CDR1 SGHTA and CDR2 FQGNSA come from the germline V gene. There are 13 residues in the CDR3. The V and J ends lost 2 bases and 4 bases respectively, with 9 bases between them. The CDR3 protein is CASSLQAVYEQYF. The CDR3 DNA is TGTGCCAGCAGCTTACAGGCAGTTTACGAGCAGTACTTC.

The rearrangement links TRBV19 to TRBJ1-2; D is perhaps TRBD1 (6 bases). The CDR3 length is 14 residues. The germline V gene encodes CDR1 LNHDA and CDR2 SQIVND (reference sequence). The V end was cut by 10 bases, the J end by 5 bases, with 20 bases between. The CDR3 loop is CATRGPGLSYGYTF. CDR3 DNA: TGTGCCACCAGGGGCCCAGGTCTATCATATGGCTACACCTTC.